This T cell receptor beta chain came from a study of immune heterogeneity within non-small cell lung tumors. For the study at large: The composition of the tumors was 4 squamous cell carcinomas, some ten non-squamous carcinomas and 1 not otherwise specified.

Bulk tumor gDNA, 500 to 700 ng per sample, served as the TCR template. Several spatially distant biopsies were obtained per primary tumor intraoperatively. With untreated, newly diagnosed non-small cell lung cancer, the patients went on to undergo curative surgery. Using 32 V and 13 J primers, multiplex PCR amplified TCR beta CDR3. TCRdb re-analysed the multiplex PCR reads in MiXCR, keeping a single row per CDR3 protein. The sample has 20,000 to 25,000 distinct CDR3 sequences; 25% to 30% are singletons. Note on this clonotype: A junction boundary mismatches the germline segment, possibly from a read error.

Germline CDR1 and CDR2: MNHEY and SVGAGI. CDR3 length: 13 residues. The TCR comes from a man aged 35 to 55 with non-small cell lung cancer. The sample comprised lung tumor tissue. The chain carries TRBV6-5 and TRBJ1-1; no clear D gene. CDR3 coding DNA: TGTGCCATCAGTTACTCGACGGGTACTGAAGCTTTCTTT. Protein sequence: CAISYSTGTEAFF.